These 30 T cell receptor beta chains came from one sample sequenced in a study of siplizumab effects on memory and regulatory T cells. Assay: immunoSEQ multiplex PCR; the TCRdb copy retains only in-frame clones and omits some. The data show approximately 56,000 clones, just over 95% seen once. The specimen sequenced was naive CD8+ T cells sorted from blood. These receptors were obtained from a human donor in good health.

The genes are TRBV9 and TRBJ2-1; D possibly corresponds to TRBD2 (5 bases). Germline loops: CDR1 SGDLS, CDR2 YYNGEE. There are 13 residues in the CDR3. Trimming shortened V by 4 bases and J by 8 bases, and 13 bases separated the two germline ends. The CDR3 reads CASSLGGSHEQFF. CDR3 DNA sequence: TGTGCCAGCAGCCTAGGAGGTAGTCATGAGCAGTTCTTC.

J is TRBJ1-5 and V is TRBV4-1, with D unclear. The CDR3 runs to 15 residues. CDR1 and CDR2 (germline): MGHRA, YSYEKL. With 1 base removed from V and 8 bases from J, the gap between germline ends came to 15 bases. The CDR3 here is CASSQGDSDVEPQHF. CDR3 coding DNA: TGCGCCAGCAGCCAAGGCGACTCGGATGTAGAGCCCCAGCATTTT.

V and J are TRBV7-9 and TRBJ1-5; D gene ambiguous. The ends were cut back, 2 bases at V and 5 bases at J, with 4 bases in the middle. CDR1 is SEHNR, CDR2 FQNEAQ, per germline (reference sequence). The CDR3 has 12 amino acids. The CDR3 DNA is TGTGCCAGCAGCTTAAGTCATCAGCCCCAGCATTTT. Translation gives CASSLSHQPQHF. The variable domain in full, with the rest retrieved from reference TRBV7-9 and TRBJ1-5, is DTGVSQNPRHKITKRGQNVTFRCDPISEHNRLYWYRQTLGQGPEFLTYFQNEAQLEKSRLLSDRFSAERPKGSFSTLEIQRTEQGDSAMYLCASSLSHQPQHFGDGTRLSIL.

Here the CDR3 reads CASTSGGTTYNEQFF. The CDR3 nucleotides are TGTGCCAGCACCTCGGGAGGGACAACCTACAATGAGCAGTTCTTC. This chain links TRBV28 with TRBJ2-1; TRBD2 aligns across 8 bases. This CDR3 contains 15 residues. CDR1 is MDHEN and CDR2 is SYDVKM in the germline V gene. Trimming cost V 7 bases and J 2 bases; bases outside gene matches: 7. Filled out from reference TRBV28 and TRBJ2-1, the complete variable domain reads DVKVTQSSRYLVKRTGEKVFLECVQDMDHENMFWYRQDPGLGLRLIYFSYDVKMKEKGDIPEGYSVSREKKERFSLILESASTNQTSMYLCASTSGGTTYNEQFFGPGTRLTVL.

This sequence joins TRBV27 and TRBJ2-7; the match to TRBD2 covers 9 bases. The CDR3 is 14 amino acids. Germline trimming cut 10 bases from V and 5 bases from J; bases unmatched to any gene: 12. Germline CDR1 and CDR2: MNHEY and SMNVEV (reference sequence). This CDR3 is CATRPGGRVNEQYF. The CDR3 DNA reads as TGTGCCACCAGGCCGGGCGGGAGGGTAAACGAGCAGTACTTC.

This chain connects TRBV20-1 to TRBJ2-7, with D hard to call. The CDR3 is made up of 11 amino acids. Trimming shortened V by 5 bases and J by 5 bases, and 10 bases separated the two germline ends. Germline CDR1 and CDR2: DFQATT and SNEGSKA (reference sequence). The CDR3 coding sequence is TGCAGTGCTCGAAGTATTAACGAGCAGTACTTC. Amino acid sequence: CSARSINEQYF.

The V call is TRBV25-1, the J call TRBJ2-5; 8 bases line up with TRBD2. V dropped 1 base and J dropped 6; count of bases not matched to a gene: 4. The CDR3 has 14 residues. Germline CDR1 MGHDK, CDR2 SYGVNS. CDR3 residues: CASSELAGRKTQYF. The CDR3 DNA reads as TGTGCCAGCAGTGAATTAGCGGGAAGAAAGACCCAGTACTTC.

This clone came up once. The V gene is TRBV4-1, the J gene TRBJ1-2, with TRBD1 matching 7 bases. V was clipped by 0 bases and J by 4 bases; unmatched bases: 14. The germline CDR1 and CDR2 sequences are MGHRA and YSYEKL. This CDR3 is 18 amino acids long. The CDR3 sequence: CASSQEGGTALGSYGYTF. The DNA for the CDR3 is TGCGCCAGCAGCCAAGAAGGAGGGACAGCTCTGGGGAGCTATGGCTACACCTTC.

The J gene is TRBJ1-1, the V gene TRBV25-1; no definite D call. This CDR3 has 11 amino acids. Trimming pared 6 bases from V and 6 bases from J, leaving 8 bases between. Looked up from germline, CDR1 is MGHDK and CDR2 is SYGVNS. The CDR3 DNA sequence: TGTGCCAGCAGGGGAGGTGCTGAAGCTTTCTTT. Translated: CASRGGAEAFF. Using reference TRBV25-1 and TRBJ1-1 for the parts outside the CDR3, the full variable domain is EADIYQTPRYLVIGTGKKITLECSQTMGHDKMYWYQQDPGMELHLIHYSYGVNSTEKGDLSSESTVSRIRTEHFPLTLESARPSHTSQYLCASRGGAEAFFGQGTRLTVV.

The rearrangement joins TRBV6-5 to TRBJ2-7; the match to TRBD1 covers 7 bases. V shed 6 bases and J 3 bases; nucleotides not matched to a gene: 8. The CDR3 runs 14 residues. From germline, CDR1 is MNHEY and CDR2 SVGAGI. The CDR3 bases are TGTGCCAGCAGATCTCAGGGGGTGAGCTACGAGCAGTACTTC. This translates into CASRSQGVSYEQYF.

V and J are TRBV6-6 and TRBJ2-3; no clear D. The germline CDR1 and CDR2 sequences are MNHNY and SVGAGI (reference sequence). This CDR3 comprises 15 residues. Trimming left V 5 bases short and J 5 bases short, with 17 bases between. CDR3 protein: CASSPPEGFIDTQYF. For the CDR3, the DNA is TGTGCCAGCAGTCCCCCTGAAGGGTTTATAGATACGCAGTATTTT.

The J gene is TRBJ2-1, the V gene TRBV29-1, with no clear D. Germline V CDR1 and CDR2: SQVTM, ANQGSEA. The CDR3 sequence is 13 residues long. Trimming took off 5 bases at V and 0 bases at J, with 8 bases between the two ends. CDR3 sequence (DNA): TGCAGCGTTTCGGCAGACTCCTACAATGAGCAGTTCTTC. Protein sequence: CSVSADSYNEQFF.

V is TRBV15 and J is TRBJ1-1; no firm D call. Trimming left V 0 bases short and J 3 bases short, with 8 bases between. The CDR3 spans 14 residues. Germline assignment: CDR1 LNHNV and CDR2 YYDKDF (reference sequence). CDR3 coding DNA: TGTGCCACCAGCAGAGATCGGGCAGACACTGAAGCTTTCTTT. It encodes CATSRDRADTEAFF. Complete variable domain (other parts from reference TRBV15 and TRBJ1-1): DAMVIQNPRYQVTQFGKPVTLSCSQTLNHNVMYWYQQKSSQAPKLLFHYYDKDFNNEADTPDNFQSRRPNTSFCFLDIRSPGLGDTAMYLCATSRDRADTEAFFGQGTRLTVV.

The chain combines TRBV28 with TRBJ1-5; D perhaps matches TRBD1 (5 bases). Germline V lookup: CDR1 MDHEN, CDR2 SYDVKM. Trimming shortened V by 5 bases and J by 4 bases, and 18 bases separated the two germline ends. The CDR3 spans 16 residues. Here the CDR3 reads CASSTPTDTRNQPQHF. The CDR3 bases are TGTGCCAGCAGTACGCCTACGGACACCCGGAATCAGCCCCAGCATTTT.

V is TRBV28 and J is TRBJ1-5; possibly TRBD1 for D (6 bases). Germline loops: CDR1 MDHEN, CDR2 SYDVKM. CDR3 length: 16 residues. Trimming cost V 4 bases and J 2 bases, with 15 bases left between them. The CDR3: CASSYFTGIGNQPQHF. The CDR3 DNA follows: TGTGCCAGCAGTTACTTTACAGGGATCGGCAATCAGCCCCAGCATTTT.

This rearrangement joins TRBV10-3 to TRBJ2-1, with 7 bases matching TRBD2. The CDR3 is made up of 15 amino acids. Germline CDR1 ENHRY, CDR2 SYGVKD. J lost 6 bases, V lost 2 bases, and 7 bases had no gene match. The CDR3 coding sequence is TGTGCCATCAGTGAGGCAAAACTAGCGAGCAATGAGCAGTTCTTC. Amino acid sequence: CAISEAKLASNEQFF.

This chain links TRBV11-3 with TRBJ2-7; D gene uncertain. V dropped 1 base and J dropped 7 bases, with 5 bases sitting between them. From germline, CDR1 is SGHNT and CDR2 YENEEA. The CDR3 length is 11 residues. The DNA of the CDR3 is TGTGCCAGCAGCTTAGCGTGGGAGCAGTACTTC. As protein: CASSLAWEQYF. The variable domain in full, completed from reference TRBV11-3 and TRBJ2-7, reads EAGVVQSPRYKIIEKKQPVAFWCNPISGHNTLYWYLQNLGQGPELLIRYENEEAVDDSQLPKDRFSAERLKGVDSTLKIQPAELGDSAVYLCASSLAWEQYFGPGTRLTVT.

The rearrangement joins TRBV27 to TRBJ2-6; no firm D call. This CDR3 has 13 amino acids. Germline V gene lookup returns CDR1 MNHEY and CDR2 SMNVEV (reference sequence). V was trimmed by 7 bases and J by 0 bases, leaving 4 bases between them. The CDR3 sequence is CASKASGANVLTF. CDR3 nucleotide sequence: TGTGCCAGCAAAGCCTCTGGGGCCAACGTCCTGACTTTC. Together with reference TRBV27 and TRBJ2-6, the CDR3 gives the full variable domain: EAQVTQNPRYLITVTGKKLTVTCSQNMNHEYMSWYRQDPGLGLRQIYYSMNVEVTDKGDVPEGYKVSRKEKRNFPLILESPSPNQTSLYFCASKASGANVLTFGAGSRLTVL.

The chain carries TRBV7-9 and TRBJ2-7, with D maybe TRBD2 (6 bases). The CDR3 runs 15 residues. V was pared by 2 bases and J by 1 base, with 12 bases between. Germline CDR1 is SEHNR and CDR2 is FQNEAQ (reference sequence). The CDR3 reads CASSLTPGDSYEQYF. CDR3 sequence (DNA): TGTGCCAGCAGCTTAACCCCGGGGGATTCCTACGAGCAGTACTTC.

The V gene is TRBV28, the J gene TRBJ2-7; D unresolved. The germline V gene has CDR1 MDHEN and CDR2 SYDVKM. The CDR3 is 12 residues long. The germline V and J ends were trimmed by 3 bases and 2 bases, with 5 bases remaining between them. The chain's CDR3 is CASSLSTYEQYF. The CDR3 bases are TGTGCCAGCAGTTTGTCAACCTACGAGCAGTACTTC.

This rearrangement joins TRBV7-3 to TRBJ2-2, with D unresolved. V lost 0 bases to trimming and J lost 1 base, with 12 bases between them. The CDR3 covers 17 residues. Germline-derived CDR1 and CDR2 are SGHTA and FQGTGA. CDR3 sequence: CASSLTDGLENTGELFF. The CDR3 DNA is TGTGCCAGCAGCTTAACTGACGGGTTGGAGAACACCGGGGAGCTGTTTTTT.

The chain is built from TRBV5-4 and TRBJ2-7; D may match TRBD1 or TRBD2 (5 bases each). Looked up from germline, CDR1 is SGHNT and CDR2 is YYREEE (reference sequence). This CDR3 has 15 amino acids. V gave up 4 bases and J gave up 6 bases, with 20 bases separating them. The CDR3 DNA reads TGTGCCAGCAGCCAATACAGGACTGTCGGTATCGAGCAGTACTTC. Translated, it gives CASSQYRTVGIEQYF. The variable domain in full, completed from reference TRBV5-4 and TRBJ2-7, reads ETGVTQSPTHLIKTRGQQVTLRCSSQSGHNTVSWYQQALGQGPQFIFQYYREEENGRGNFPPRFSGLQFPNYSSELNVNALELDDSALYLCASSQYRTVGIEQYFGPGTRLTVT.

The rearrangement links TRBV5-1 to TRBJ2-7; 9 bases fit TRBD1. The CDR3 has 16 residues. Unmatched junction bases numbered 13, after V lost 4 bases and J lost 5 bases. Per germline, CDR1 SGHRS and CDR2 YFSETQ. In nucleotides, the CDR3 is TGCGCCAGCAGCGAGGGACAGGGCGGGATTCCCCACGAGCAGTACTTC. Its protein product is CASSEGQGGIPHEQYF.

The genes are TRBV25-1 and TRBJ1-1, with D hard to call. Per germline, CDR1 MGHDK and CDR2 SYGVNS. Trimming took 3 bases from V and 3 from J, leaving 5 bases between them. There are 12 residues in the CDR3. CDR3 coding DNA: TGTGCCAGCAGTGACGGGTACACTGAAGCTTTCTTT. It is translated as CASSDGYTEAFF.

The J gene is TRBJ2-5, the V gene TRBV9, with D unresolved. Between the trimmed V and J ends, which lost 5 bases and 5 bases, there was a span of 4 bases. Germline V gene lookup returns CDR1 SGDLS and CDR2 YYNGEE. The CDR3 length is 10 residues. The CDR3 is CASSAETQYF. The CDR3 DNA sequence: TGTGCCAGCAGTGCGGAGACCCAGTACTTC.

For the CDR3, the DNA is TGTGCCAGCTCACCCGGGACTAGCGCCTTCTACGAGCAGTACTTC. The encoded protein is CASSPGTSAFYEQYF. This sequence joins TRBV18 and TRBJ2-7; TRBD2 matches at 10 bases. V dropped 3 bases and J dropped 3; count of bases not matched to a gene: 5. CDR1 KGHSH and CDR2 LQKENI come from the germline V gene. This CDR3 spans 15 amino acids.

The chain uses TRBV4-1 and TRBJ2-1; the match to TRBD2 covers 7 bases. This CDR3 contains 15 residues. V lost 4 bases to trimming and J lost 4 bases; unmatched junction nucleotides: 7. The germline CDR1 and CDR2 sequences are MGHRA and YSYEKL. CDR3 region: CASSPSAGKYNEQFF. CDR3 DNA sequence: TGCGCCAGCAGCCCTTCAGCGGGAAAATACAATGAGCAGTTCTTC.

The chain couples TRBV11-2 to TRBJ2-7, with D tentatively TRBD1 (6 bases). Trimming removed 5 bases from V and 4 bases from J, with 15 bases in between. The CDR3 is 14 residues long. In germline, CDR1 is SGHAT, CDR2 FQNNGV. The DNA for the CDR3 is TGTGCCAGCAGCCCCCCGGGACAAAATTACGAGCAGTACTTC. It yields the protein CASSPPGQNYEQYF.

The genes are TRBV19 and TRBJ2-7; D may match TRBD1 or TRBD2 (5 bases each). The CDR3 sequence is 14 residues long. CDR1 LNHDA and CDR2 SQIVND come from the germline V gene (reference sequence). V shed 8 bases and J shed 0 bases, with 14 bases lying between them. The CDR3 loop is CASSWAGSSYEQYF. The DNA for the CDR3 is TGTGCCAGTTCCTGGGCAGGGAGCTCCTACGAGCAGTACTTC.

V and J are TRBV30 and TRBJ2-7; D unclear. Trimming pared 0 bases from V and 4 bases from J, leaving 4 bases between. From germline, CDR1 is GTSNPN and CDR2 SVGIG (reference sequence). The CDR3 sequence is 11 residues long. CDR3: CAWSVQYEQYF. CDR3 bases: TGTGCCTGGAGTGTACAATACGAGCAGTACTTC.